A single sample gave rise to the 21 T cell receptor beta chains below, sequenced in a study of control samples from healthy donors and cancer patients. Data came from immunoSEQ multiplex PCR; TCRdb stores just in-frame clones and leaves some out. The sample has about 31,000 clones; roughly 94% are singletons. The sequencing input was blood. Receptors were obtained from a man aged 55 to 70 in good health.

The genes are TRBV20-1 and TRBJ1-4; D is ambiguous. The CDR3 runs 11 residues. Germline V lookup: CDR1 DFQATT, CDR2 SNEGSKA (reference sequence). V gave up 6 bases and J gave up 8 bases, with 10 bases separating them. In DNA, the CDR3 is TGCAGTGCCGACCATGGAGAAAAACTGTTTTTT. This sequence encodes CSADHGEKLFF.

The rearrangement links TRBV12-3 or TRBV12-4 to TRBJ1-1; D remains ambiguous. This CDR3 comprises 12 residues. V was clipped by 6 bases and J by 5 bases, with 10 bases between them. CDR3 loop: CASSYRRTEAFF. The CDR3 DNA is TGTGCCAGCAGCTACCGAAGGACTGAAGCTTTCTTT.

This clone was observed a handful of times. The chain links TRBV6-5 to TRBJ2-7; D is possibly TRBD1 (6 bases). In germline, CDR1 is MNHEY, CDR2 SVGAGI. This CDR3 is built from 12 residues. V lost 6 bases, J lost 1 base, and 7 bases lay in between. CDR3 DNA sequence: TGTGCCAGCAGACAGGGTTCCTACGAGCAGTACTTC. This gives the protein CASRQGSYEQYF.

V gene TRBV3-1 (or the pseudogene TRBV3-2) combines with J gene TRBJ1-4; D not certain. The CDR3 contains 13 residues. Trimming removed 1 base from V and 5 bases from J, with 5 bases in between. CDR1 and CDR2 from the germline V gene are LGHDT and YNNKEL (reference sequence). CDR3 nucleotide sequence: TGTGCCAGCAGCCAAGGGCCCAATGAAAAACTGTTTTTT. Translation: CASSQGPNEKLFF.

As DNA, the CDR3 is TGTGCCAGCAGTCCCCTCAGAGCGGGGGGATACACCGGGGAGCTGTTTTTT. Translated: CASSPLRAGGYTGELFF. The chain recombines TRBV27 with TRBJ2-2, with 9 bases aligning to TRBD2. The germline gives CDR1 MNHEY, CDR2 SMNVEV (reference sequence). CDR3 length: 17 amino acids. Trimming took 5 bases from V and 3 from J; bases not matched to a gene: 10.

Only a few counts were recorded for this clone. The chain employs TRBV6-5 and TRBJ1-5; no reliable D call. Per germline, CDR1 MNHEY and CDR2 SVGAGI. Trimming shortened V by 2 bases and J by 0 bases, and 8 bases separated the two germline ends. The CDR3 has 15 amino acids. CDR3 sequence: CASSYTQNSNQPQHF. Written as DNA, the CDR3 is TGTGCCAGCAGTTACACTCAGAATAGCAATCAGCCCCAGCATTTT.

J is TRBJ1-1 and V is TRBV6-5; maybe TRBD1 (5 bases). V lost 5 bases and J 6 bases, leaving 10 bases between the germline ends. This CDR3 region has 12 residues. Germline V gives CDR1 MNHEY, CDR2 SVGAGI. The CDR3 region is CASSTVGAEAFF. CDR3 sequence (DNA): TGTGCCAGCAGTACAGTGGGGGCTGAAGCTTTCTTT.

Worth noting for this clone: At one of its ends the junction is not consistent with the germline gene, which may arise from a read error. The chain uses TRBV6-6 and TRBJ1-5; D is unclear. Germline V gives CDR1 MNHNY, CDR2 SVGAGI (reference sequence). This CDR3 comprises 14 residues. The CDR3 coding sequence is TGTGCCAGCAGTTACTCGGGCAGCAGTCAGCCCCAGCATTTT. It encodes CASSYSGSSQPQHF.

The genes are TRBV13 and TRBJ2-1; tentative D call: TRBD1 (6 bases). The length of the CDR3 is 15 residues. V was pared by 6 bases and J by 0 bases, with 12 bases between. The V gene's germline CDR1 is PRHDT and CDR2 FYEKMQ (reference sequence). The CDR3 DNA is TGTGCCAGCAGTTTCCGGGACAACTCCTACAATGAGCAGTTCTTC. It encodes CASSFRDNSYNEQFF.

The chain has TRBV21-1 and TRBJ1-1. TRBV21-1 is a recognized pseudogene. The CDR3 contains 15 residues. The CDR3 coding sequence is TGTGCCAGCAGCAAAGACGGCAAGGAGAGCACTGAAGCTTTCTTT. Amino acid sequence: CASSKDGKESTEAFF.

In DNA, the CDR3 is TGTGCCAGCAGCAAGACAGGAGAACATGGCTACACCTTC. Translation gives CASSKTGEHGYTF. This chain links TRBV7-2 with TRBJ1-2, with D perhaps matching TRBD1 (6 bases). Germline CDR1 reads SGHTA; CDR2 reads FQGNSA. V was cut by 5 bases and J by 6 bases, with 13 bases left in between. The CDR3 sequence is 13 residues long.

The genes are TRBV11-3 and TRBJ2-1, with TRBD2 matching over 11 bases. This CDR3 spans 15 amino acids. Germline CDR1 and CDR2: SGHNT and YENEEA. V dropped 1 base and J dropped 4; count of bases not matched to a gene: 0. The CDR3 nucleotides are TGTGCCAGCAGCTTAGGGACTAGCGGGTACAATGAGCAGTTCTTC. It is translated as CASSLGTSGYNEQFF.

The chain links TRBV3-1 (or the pseudogene TRBV3-2) to TRBJ2-2; D is unresolved. With 0 bases removed from V and 4 bases from J, the gap between germline ends came to 9 bases. CDR3 length: 15 residues. CDR1 is LGHDT and CDR2 is YNNKEL in the germline V gene (reference sequence). CDR3 nucleotides: TGTGCCAGCAGCCAAGATGGCGGTGGCACCGGGGAGCTGTTTTTT. Amino acid sequence: CASSQDGGGTGELFF.

J is TRBJ1-5 and V is TRBV6-5; D possibly corresponds to TRBD1 (5 bases). V dropped 6 bases and J dropped 6 bases, with 15 bases sitting between them. The CDR3 is 14 residues long. Germline lookup yields CDR1 MNHEY and CDR2 SVGAGI. CDR3 bases: TGTGCCAGCAGAAAGTCGGGGGGGAGTCAGCCCCAGCATTTT. Its protein is CASRKSGGSQPQHF.

This chain connects TRBV5-6 to TRBJ1-6; 7 bases map to TRBD1. This CDR3 comprises 13 residues. Germline CDR1 is SGHDT and CDR2 is YYEEEE. With 7 bases clipped from V and 5 bases from J, the junction kept 3 bases outside the gene matches. CDR3 sequence reads: CASRDRNNSPLHF. The CDR3 nucleotides are TGTGCCAGCCGGGACAGAAATAATTCACCCCTCCACTTT. Using reference TRBV5-6 and TRBJ1-6 for the parts outside the CDR3, the full variable domain is DAGVTQSPTHLIKTRGQQVTLRCSPKSGHDTVSWYQQALGQGPQFIFQYYEEEERQRGNFPDRFSGHQFPNYSSELNVNALLLGDSALYLCASRDRNNSPLHFGNGTRLTVT.

The chain employs TRBV29-1 and TRBJ2-3, with D possibly TRBD2 on 5 matching bases. V lost 3 bases and J 7 bases, leaving 17 bases between the germline ends. Germline assignment: CDR1 SQVTM and CDR2 ANQGSEA. The CDR3 loop spans 14 amino acids. As DNA, the CDR3 is TGCAGCGTTGAGGCGACTATCTCGAGGAATACGCAGTATTTT. Translating gives CSVEATISRNTQYF.

This chain connects TRBV4-3 to TRBJ2-5; D unclear. Germline V gene sequence: CDR1 LGHNA, CDR2 YSLEER. The CDR3 extends over 13 amino acids. The V gene lost 1 base and the J gene lost 5 bases, with 8 bases spanning the gap. This CDR3 reads CASSQGLFETQYF. The DNA of the CDR3 is TGCGCCAGCAGCCAAGGACTGTTTGAGACCCAGTACTTC.

A word on this clone: The junction departs from the called germline gene at one end, perhaps through a read error. CDR3: CASSLGPAGTGNEKLFF. CDR3 nucleotide sequence: TGTGCCAGTAGCTTAGGGCCCGCAGGGACAGGAAATGAAAAACTGTTTTTT. The V call is TRBV7-6, the J call TRBJ1-4, with TRBD1 matching 8 bases. Germline V CDR1 and CDR2: SGHVS, FNYEAQ. The CDR3 runs 17 residues.

V gene TRBV4-1 combines with J gene TRBJ2-7, with D hard to call. V lost 0 bases to trimming and J lost 4 bases, with 4 bases between them. Germline loops: CDR1 MGHRA, CDR2 YSYEKL. CDR3 length equals 12 residues. The CDR3 bases are TGCGCCAGCAGCCAAGATGAGTACGAGCAGTACTTC. It encodes CASSQDEYEQYF.

The chain uses TRBV7-2 and TRBJ2-1; the match to TRBD2 covers 11 bases. The CDR3 spans 14 residues. CDR1 is SGHTA and CDR2 is FQGNSA in the germline V gene. J was trimmed by 7 bases and V by 2 bases; bases with no gene match: 1. CDR3 amino acids: CASSLTSGGNEQFF. The CDR3 nucleotides are TGTGCCAGCAGCTTAACTAGCGGGGGTAATGAGCAGTTCTTC.

In the case of this clone: The junction and the germline gene differ at one end; a read error may be behind it. V usage is TRBV4-1 and J usage is TRBJ1-2; 7 bases match TRBD1. The V gene's germline CDR1 is MGHRA and CDR2 YSYEKL. The CDR3 has 16 residues. The CDR3 protein is CARRGGIGGPNYGYTF. The CDR3 DNA follows: TGCGCCCGCAGGGGGGGGATAGGGGGCCCTAACTATGGCTACACCTTC.